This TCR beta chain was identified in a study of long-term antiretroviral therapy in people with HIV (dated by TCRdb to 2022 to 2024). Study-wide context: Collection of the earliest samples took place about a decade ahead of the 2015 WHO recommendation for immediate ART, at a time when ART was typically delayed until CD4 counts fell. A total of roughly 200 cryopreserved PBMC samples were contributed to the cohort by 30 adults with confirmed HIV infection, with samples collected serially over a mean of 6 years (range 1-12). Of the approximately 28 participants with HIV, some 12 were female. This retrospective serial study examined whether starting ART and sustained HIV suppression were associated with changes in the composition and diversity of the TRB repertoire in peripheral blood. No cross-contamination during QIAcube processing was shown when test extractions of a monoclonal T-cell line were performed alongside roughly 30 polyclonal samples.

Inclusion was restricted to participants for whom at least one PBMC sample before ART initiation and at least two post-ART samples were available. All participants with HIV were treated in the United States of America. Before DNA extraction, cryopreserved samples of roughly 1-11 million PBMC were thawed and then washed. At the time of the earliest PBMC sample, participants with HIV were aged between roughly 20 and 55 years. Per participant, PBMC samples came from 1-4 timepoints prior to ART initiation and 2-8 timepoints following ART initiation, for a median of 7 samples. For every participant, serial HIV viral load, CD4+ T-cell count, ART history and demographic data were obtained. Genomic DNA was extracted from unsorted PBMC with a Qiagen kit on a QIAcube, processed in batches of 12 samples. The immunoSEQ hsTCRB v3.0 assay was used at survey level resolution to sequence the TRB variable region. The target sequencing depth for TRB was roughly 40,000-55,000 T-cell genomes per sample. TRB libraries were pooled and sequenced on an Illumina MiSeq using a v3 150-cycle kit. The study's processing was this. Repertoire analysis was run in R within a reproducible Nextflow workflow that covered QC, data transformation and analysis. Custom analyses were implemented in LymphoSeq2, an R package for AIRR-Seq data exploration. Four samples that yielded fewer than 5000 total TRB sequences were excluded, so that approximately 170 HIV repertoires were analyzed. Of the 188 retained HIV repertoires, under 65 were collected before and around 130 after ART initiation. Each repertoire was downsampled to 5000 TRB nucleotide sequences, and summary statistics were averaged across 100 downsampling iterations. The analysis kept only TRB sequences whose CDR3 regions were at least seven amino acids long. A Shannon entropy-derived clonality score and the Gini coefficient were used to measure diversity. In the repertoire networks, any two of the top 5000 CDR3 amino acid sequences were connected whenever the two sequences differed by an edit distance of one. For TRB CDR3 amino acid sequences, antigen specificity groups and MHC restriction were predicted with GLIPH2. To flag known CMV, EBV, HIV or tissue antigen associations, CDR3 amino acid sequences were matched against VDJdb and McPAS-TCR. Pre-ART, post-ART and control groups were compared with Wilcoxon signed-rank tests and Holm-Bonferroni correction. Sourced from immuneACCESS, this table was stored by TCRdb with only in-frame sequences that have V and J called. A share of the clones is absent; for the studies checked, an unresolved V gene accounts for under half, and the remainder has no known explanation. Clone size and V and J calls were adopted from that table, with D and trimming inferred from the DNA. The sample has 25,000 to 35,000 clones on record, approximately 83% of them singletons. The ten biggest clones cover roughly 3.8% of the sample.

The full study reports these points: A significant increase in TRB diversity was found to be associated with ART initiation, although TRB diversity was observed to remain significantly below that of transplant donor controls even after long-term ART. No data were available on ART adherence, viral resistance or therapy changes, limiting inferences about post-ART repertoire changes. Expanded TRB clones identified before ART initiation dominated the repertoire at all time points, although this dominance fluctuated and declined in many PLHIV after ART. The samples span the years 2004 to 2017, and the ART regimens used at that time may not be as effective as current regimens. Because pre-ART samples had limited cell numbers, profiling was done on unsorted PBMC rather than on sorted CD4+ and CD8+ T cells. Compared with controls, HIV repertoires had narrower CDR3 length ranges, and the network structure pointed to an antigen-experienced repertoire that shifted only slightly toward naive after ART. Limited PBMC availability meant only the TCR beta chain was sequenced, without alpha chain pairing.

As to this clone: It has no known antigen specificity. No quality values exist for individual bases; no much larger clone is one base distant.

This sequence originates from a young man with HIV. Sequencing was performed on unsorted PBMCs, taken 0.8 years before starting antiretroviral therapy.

The DNA sequence is TGCGCCAGCAGCTTGACCACGCCGGGACAGGGAATCCACGAGCAGTACTTC. It translates to CASSLTTPGQGIHEQYF. The sequence joins TRBV5-1 to TRBJ2-7; 9 bases in between match TRBD1. Based on the germline V gene, the CDR1 and CDR2 sequences are SGHRS and YFSETQ. Trimmed from V: 1 base; trimmed from J: 5 bases; junction bases lacking a gene match: 13. From the cysteine up to the phenylalanine, the CDR3 has a length of 17 residues. The sequence is cut down to CDR3 DNA, 51 bases in frame from base 1.